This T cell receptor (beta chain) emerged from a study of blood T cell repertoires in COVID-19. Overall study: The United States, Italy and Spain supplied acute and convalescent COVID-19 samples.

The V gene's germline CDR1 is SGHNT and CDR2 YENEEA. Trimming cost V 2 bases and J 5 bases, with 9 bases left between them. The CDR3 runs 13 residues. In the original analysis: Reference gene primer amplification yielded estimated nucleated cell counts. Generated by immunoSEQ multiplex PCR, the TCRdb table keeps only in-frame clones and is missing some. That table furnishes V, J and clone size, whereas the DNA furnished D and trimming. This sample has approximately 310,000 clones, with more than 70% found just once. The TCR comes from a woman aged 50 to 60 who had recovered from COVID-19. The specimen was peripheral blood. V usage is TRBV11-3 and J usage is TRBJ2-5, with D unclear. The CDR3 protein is CASSLSIRETQYF. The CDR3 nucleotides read TGTGCCAGCAGCTTATCCATACGGGAGACCCAGTACTTC.